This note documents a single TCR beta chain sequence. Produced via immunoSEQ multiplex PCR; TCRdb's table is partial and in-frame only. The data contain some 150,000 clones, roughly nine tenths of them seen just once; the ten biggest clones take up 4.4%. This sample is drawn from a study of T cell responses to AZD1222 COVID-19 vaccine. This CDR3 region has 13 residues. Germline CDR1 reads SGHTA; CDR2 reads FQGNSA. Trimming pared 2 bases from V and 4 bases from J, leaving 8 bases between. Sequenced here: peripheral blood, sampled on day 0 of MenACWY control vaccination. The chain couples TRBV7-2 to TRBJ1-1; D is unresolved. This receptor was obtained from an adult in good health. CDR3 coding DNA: TGTGCCAGCAGCTTACATTTTTCCACTGAAGCTTTCTTT. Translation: CASSLHFSTEAFF. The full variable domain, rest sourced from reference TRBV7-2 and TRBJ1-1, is GAGVSQSPSNKVTEKGKDVELRCDPISGHTALYWYRQSLGQGLEFLIYFQGNSAPDKSGLPSDRFSAERTGGSVSTLTIQRTQQEDSAVYLCASSLHFSTEAFFGQGTRLTVV.